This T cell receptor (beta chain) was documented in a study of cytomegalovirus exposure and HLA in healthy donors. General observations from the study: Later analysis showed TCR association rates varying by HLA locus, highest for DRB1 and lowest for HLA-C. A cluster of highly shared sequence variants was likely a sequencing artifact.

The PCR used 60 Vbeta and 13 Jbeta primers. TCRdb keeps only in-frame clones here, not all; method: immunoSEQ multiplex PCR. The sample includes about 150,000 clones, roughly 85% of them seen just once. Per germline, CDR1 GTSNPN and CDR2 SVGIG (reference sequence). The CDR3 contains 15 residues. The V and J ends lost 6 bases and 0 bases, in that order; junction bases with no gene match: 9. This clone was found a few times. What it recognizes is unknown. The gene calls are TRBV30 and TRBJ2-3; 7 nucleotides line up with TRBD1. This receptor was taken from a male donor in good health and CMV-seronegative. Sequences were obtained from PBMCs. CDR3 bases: TGTGCCTGCCGAAAACAGGGGACGAGCACAGATACGCAGTATTTT. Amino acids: CACRKQGTSTDTQYF. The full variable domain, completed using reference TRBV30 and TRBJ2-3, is SQTIHQWPATLVQPVGSPLSLECTVEGTSNPNLYWYRQAAGRGLQLLFYSVGIGQISSEVPQNLSASRPQDRQFILSSKKLLLSDSGFYLCACRKQGTSTDTQYFGPGTRLTVL.